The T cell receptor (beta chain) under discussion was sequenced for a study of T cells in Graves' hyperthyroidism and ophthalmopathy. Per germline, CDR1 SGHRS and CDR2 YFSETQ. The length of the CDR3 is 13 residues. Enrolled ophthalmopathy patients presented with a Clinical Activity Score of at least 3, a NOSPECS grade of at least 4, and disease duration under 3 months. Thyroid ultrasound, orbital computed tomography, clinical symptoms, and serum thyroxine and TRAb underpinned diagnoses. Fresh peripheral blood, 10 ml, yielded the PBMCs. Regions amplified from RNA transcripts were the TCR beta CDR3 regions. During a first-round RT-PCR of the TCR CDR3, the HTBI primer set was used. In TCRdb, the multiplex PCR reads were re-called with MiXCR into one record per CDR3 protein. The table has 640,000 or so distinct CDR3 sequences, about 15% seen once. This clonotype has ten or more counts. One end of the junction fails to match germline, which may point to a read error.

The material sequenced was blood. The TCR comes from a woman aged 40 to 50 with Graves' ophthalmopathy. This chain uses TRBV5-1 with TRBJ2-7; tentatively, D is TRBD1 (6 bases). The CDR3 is CASGRTEGTERYF. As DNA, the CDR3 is TGCGCCAGCGGCCGGACAGAGGGGACGGAGCGGTACTTC. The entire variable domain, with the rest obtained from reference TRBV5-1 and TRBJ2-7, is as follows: KAGVTQTPRYLIKTRGQQVTLSCSPISGHRSVSWYQQTPGQGLQFLFEYFSETQRNKGNFPGRFSGRQFSNSRSEMNVSTLELGDSALYLCASGRTEGTERYFGPGTRLTVT.